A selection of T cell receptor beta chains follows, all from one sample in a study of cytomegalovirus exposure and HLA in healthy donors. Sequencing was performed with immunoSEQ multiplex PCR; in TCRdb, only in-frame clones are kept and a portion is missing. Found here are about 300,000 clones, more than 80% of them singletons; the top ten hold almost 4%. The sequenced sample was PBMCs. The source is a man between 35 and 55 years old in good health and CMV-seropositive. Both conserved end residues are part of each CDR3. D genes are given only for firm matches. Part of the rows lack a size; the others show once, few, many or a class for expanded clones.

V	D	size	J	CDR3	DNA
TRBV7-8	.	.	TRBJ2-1	CASTLSGGAYNEQFF	TGTGCCAGCACCCTGAGCGGCGGAGCCTACAATGAGCAGTTCTTC
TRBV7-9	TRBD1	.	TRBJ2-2	CASSLVQGVIGELFF	TGTGCCAGCAGCTTAGTACAGGGGGTCATCGGGGAGCTGTTTTTT
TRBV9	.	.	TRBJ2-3	CASSVGVFKGDTQYF	TGTGCCAGCAGCGTAGGGGTCTTCAAGGGGGATACGCAGTATTTT
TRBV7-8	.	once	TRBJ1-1	CASSLAVGRQNTEAFF	TGTGCCAGCAGCTTAGCAGTAGGTCGACAAAACACTGAAGCTTTCTTT
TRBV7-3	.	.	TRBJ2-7	CASSYQGTESTYEQYF	TGTGCCAGCAGCTACCAGGGCACAGAGAGTACCTACGAGCAGTACTTC
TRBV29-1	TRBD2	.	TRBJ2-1	CSVEPALAGAYNEQFF	TGCAGCGTTGAACCCGCTCTAGCGGGAGCCTACAATGAGCAGTTCTTC
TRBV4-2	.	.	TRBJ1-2	CASSQGRGGNYGYTF	TGTGCCAGCAGCCAAGGGCGGGGAGGTAACTATGGCTACACCTTC
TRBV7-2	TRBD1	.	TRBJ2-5	CALLTGGEKTQYF	TGTGCCCTACTCACAGGGGGTGAGAAGACCCAGTACTTC
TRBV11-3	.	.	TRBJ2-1	CASSLVSHNEQFF	TGTGCCAGCAGCTTAGTATCCCACAATGAGCAGTTCTTC
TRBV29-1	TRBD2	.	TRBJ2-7	CSALLAYEQYF	TGCAGCGCACTACTAGCGTACGAGCAGTACTTC
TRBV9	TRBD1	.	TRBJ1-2	CASSAGDIRGLGYTF	TGTGCCAGCAGCGCCGGGGATATCAGGGGGCTTGGCTACACCTTC
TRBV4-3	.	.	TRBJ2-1	CASSQVDSSHNEQFF	TGCGCCAGCAGCCAAGTCGATAGCTCCCACAATGAGCAGTTCTTC
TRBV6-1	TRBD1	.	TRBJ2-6	CASSDPRDRGLAGANVLTF	TGTGCCAGCAGTGACCCCCGGGACAGGGGGCTCGCTGGGGCCAACGTCCTGACTTTC
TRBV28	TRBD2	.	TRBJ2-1	CASSPRLAVSPYNEQFF	TGTGCCAGCAGCCCGAGACTAGCGGTGAGCCCCTACAATGAGCAGTTCTTC
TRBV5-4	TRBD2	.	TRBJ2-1	CASSLGGTSGYNEQFF	TGTGCCAGCAGCTTGGGGGGGACTAGCGGATACAATGAGCAGTTCTTC
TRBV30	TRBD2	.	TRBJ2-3	CAWSWLAVLTDTQYF	TGTGCCTGGAGTTGGCTAGCGGTCTTGACAGATACGCAGTATTTT
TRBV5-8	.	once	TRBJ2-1	CASSLVQGSYNEQFF	TGTGCCAGCAGCTTGGTGCAGGGCTCCTACAATGAGCAGTTCTTC
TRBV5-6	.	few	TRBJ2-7	CASSLAGSHHEQYF	TGTGCCAGCAGCTTAGCAGGCTCACACCACGAGCAGTACTTC
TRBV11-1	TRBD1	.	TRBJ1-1	CASSRDRNTEAFF	TGTGCCAGCAGCCGGGACAGGAACACTGAAGCTTTCTTT
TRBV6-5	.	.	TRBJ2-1	CASRLASSYNEQFF	TGTGCCAGCAGGCTAGCTAGCTCCTACAATGAGCAGTTCTTC
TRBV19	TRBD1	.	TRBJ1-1	CASSIYRDSNTEAFF	TGTGCCAGTAGTATCTACCGGGACAGTAACACTGAAGCTTTCTTT
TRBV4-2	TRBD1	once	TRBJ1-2	CASSQGGQGAGGYTF	TGTGCCAGCAGCCAAGGAGGACAGGGGGCGGGTGGCTACACCTTC
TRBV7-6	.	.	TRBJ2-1	CASSPARVGYNEQFF	TGTGCCAGCAGCCCCGCCCGGGTGGGTTACAATGAGCAGTTCTTC
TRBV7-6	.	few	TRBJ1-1	CASSLAGGGTEAFF	TGTGCCAGCAGCTTAGCGGGGGGAGGCACTGAAGCTTTCTTT
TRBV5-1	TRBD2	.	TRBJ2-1	CASSLVRLAENEQFF	TGCGCCAGCAGCTTAGTCAGACTAGCGGAAAATGAGCAGTTCTTC
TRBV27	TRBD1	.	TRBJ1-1	CASSGGQGALKNTEAFF	TGTGCCAGCAGTGGGGGACAGGGGGCTCTAAAGAACACTGAAGCTTTCTTT
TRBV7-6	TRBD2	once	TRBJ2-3	CASSLSPTSGSADTQYF	TGTGCCAGCAGCTTATCACCAACTAGCGGGAGCGCAGATACGCAGTATTTT
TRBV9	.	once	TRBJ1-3	CASSVEDRAGNTIYF	TGTGCCAGCAGCGTAGAGGACAGAGCTGGAAACACCATATATTTT
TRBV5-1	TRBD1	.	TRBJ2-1	CASSSGQLNEQFF	TGCGCCAGCAGCTCGGGACAGCTCAATGAGCAGTTCTTC
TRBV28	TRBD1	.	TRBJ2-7	CASSSTGTGVYEQYF	TGTGCCAGCAGTTCGACCGGGACAGGGGTGTACGAGCAGTACTTC
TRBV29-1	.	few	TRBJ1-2	CSVDPKRNYGYTF	TGCAGCGTTGATCCTAAGAGGAACTATGGCTACACCTTC
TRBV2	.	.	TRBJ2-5	CAREGNRAGKETQYF	TGTGCCAGGGAAGGCAATAGGGCAGGGAAGGAGACCCAGTACTTC
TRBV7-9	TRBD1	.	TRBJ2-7	CASSAISGTGPYEQYF	TGTGCCAGCAGCGCCATTTCCGGGACAGGGCCCTACGAGCAGTACTTC
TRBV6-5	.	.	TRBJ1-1	CASSYFRQDSEAFF	TGTGCCAGCAGTTACTTTCGTCAGGACAGCGAAGCTTTCTTT
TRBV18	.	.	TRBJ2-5	CASSRQETQYF	TGTGCCAGCTCGCGCCAAGAGACCCAGTACTTC
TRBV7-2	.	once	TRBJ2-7	CASSFLTGSYEQYF	TGTGCCAGCAGCTTTCTGACAGGCTCCTACGAGCAGTACTTC
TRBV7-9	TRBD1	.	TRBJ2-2	CSSSLVPRTGTNTGELFF	TGTTCCAGCAGCTTAGTCCCTAGGACAGGGACGAACACCGGGGAGCTGTTTTTT
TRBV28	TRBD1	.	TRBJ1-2	CASTERTGLNYGYTF	TGTGCCAGCACCGAACGGACAGGGTTAAACTATGGCTACACCTTC
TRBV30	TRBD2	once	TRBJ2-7	CAWSGTSGSYEQYF	TGTGCCTGGAGTGGGACTAGCGGATCCTACGAGCAGTACTTC
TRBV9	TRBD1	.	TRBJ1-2	CASSFRQGSGYTF	TGTGCCAGCAGCTTTAGACAGGGAAGTGGCTACACCTTC
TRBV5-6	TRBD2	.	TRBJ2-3	CASSLSPSGSTDTQYF	TGTGCCAGCAGCTTGTCTCCTAGCGGGAGCACAGATACGCAGTATTTT
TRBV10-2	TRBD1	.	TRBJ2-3	CASSEWDRGSDTQYF	TGCGCCAGCAGTGAGTGGGACAGGGGCTCAGATACGCAGTATTTT
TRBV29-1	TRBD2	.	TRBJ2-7	CSVESGGREQYF	TGCAGCGTTGAGAGCGGGGGTCGCGAGCAGTACTTC
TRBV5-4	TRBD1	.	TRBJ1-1	CASSAEQGSMTEAFF	TGTGCCAGCAGCGCCGAACAGGGGTCCATGACTGAAGCTTTCTTT
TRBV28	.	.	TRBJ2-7	CASSLLSRSYEQYF	TGTGCCAGCAGTTTATTATCCCGGTCCTACGAGCAGTACTTC
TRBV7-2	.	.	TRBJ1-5	CASSIIGQRNQPQHF	TGTGCCAGCAGCATCATAGGACAGCGTAATCAGCCCCAGCATTTT
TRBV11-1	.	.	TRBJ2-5	CASSSRHSPETQYF	TGTGCCAGCAGCTCCCGTCACTCGCCAGAGACCCAGTACTTC
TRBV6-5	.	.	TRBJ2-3	CASPPPQGSPDTQYF	TGTGCCAGCCCTCCGCCCCAGGGGTCCCCAGATACGCAGTATTTT
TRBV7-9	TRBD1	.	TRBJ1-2	CASSRDSVYGYTF	TGTGCCAGCAGCCGGGACAGCGTCTATGGCTACACCTTC